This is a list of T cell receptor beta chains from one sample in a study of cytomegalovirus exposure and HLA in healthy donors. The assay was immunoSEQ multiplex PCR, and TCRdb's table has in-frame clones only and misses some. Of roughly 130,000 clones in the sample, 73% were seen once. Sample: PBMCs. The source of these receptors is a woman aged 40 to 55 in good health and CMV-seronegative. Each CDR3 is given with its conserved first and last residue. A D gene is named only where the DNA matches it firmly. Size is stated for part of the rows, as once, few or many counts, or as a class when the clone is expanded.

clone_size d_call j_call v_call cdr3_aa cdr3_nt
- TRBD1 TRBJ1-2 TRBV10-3 CAISIQQGAVNGYTF TGTGCCATCAGTATACAACAGGGGGCGGTGAATGGCTACACCTTC
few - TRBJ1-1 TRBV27 CASSERGVNTEAFF TGTGCCAGCAGTGAGCGGGGGGTCAACACTGAAGCTTTCTTT
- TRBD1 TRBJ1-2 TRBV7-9 CASFRTGRGYGYTF TGTGCCAGCTTCAGGACAGGGAGGGGCTATGGCTACACCTTC
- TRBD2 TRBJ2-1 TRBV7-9 CASSFGGGAPNEQFF TGTGCCAGCAGCTTCGGCGGGGGGGCCCCCAATGAGCAGTTCTTC
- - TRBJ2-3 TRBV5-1 CASSWAGVADTQYF TGCGCCAGCAGCTGGGCAGGGGTCGCAGATACGCAGTATTTT
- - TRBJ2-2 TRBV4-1 CASSLTAGSPNTGELFF TGCGCCAGCAGCCTAACCGCGGGGAGCCCGAACACCGGGGAGCTGTTTTTT
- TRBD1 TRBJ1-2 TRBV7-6 CASSSTTGPYGYTF TGTGCCAGCAGCTCTACGACAGGGCCCTATGGCTACACCTTC
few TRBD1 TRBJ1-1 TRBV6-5 CASSRTGSNTEAFF TGTGCCAGCAGCAGGACAGGGTCAAACACTGAAGCTTTCTTT
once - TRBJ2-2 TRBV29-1 CSVIDSANTGELFF TGCAGCGTGATCGACTCCGCGAACACCGGGGAGCTGTTTTTT
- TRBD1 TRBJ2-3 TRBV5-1 CASSEQGSEWDTQYF TGCGCCAGCAGCGAACAGGGGAGCGAGTGGGATACGCAGTATTTT
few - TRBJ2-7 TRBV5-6 CASSFGSELVYEQYF TGTGCCAGCAGTTTCGGGTCCGAACTCGTCTACGAGCAGTACTTC
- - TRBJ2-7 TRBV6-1 CASSEALREQYF TGTGCCAGCAGTGAAGCTCTCCGCGAGCAGTACTTC
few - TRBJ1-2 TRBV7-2 CASSLAEYGYTF TGTGCCAGCAGCTTAGCTGAGTATGGCTACACCTTC
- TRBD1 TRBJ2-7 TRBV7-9 CSSSPDRATEQYF TGTTCCAGCAGCCCCGACAGGGCCACCGAGCAGTACTTC
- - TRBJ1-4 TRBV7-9 CASSYPLDRTNNEKLFF TGTGCCAGCAGTTACCCCTTAGACAGGACCAATAATGAAAAACTGTTTTTT
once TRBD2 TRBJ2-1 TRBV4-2 CASSQENRDYGYEQFF TGTGCCAGCAGCCAAGAGAACCGGGACTATGGGTATGAGCAGTTCTTC
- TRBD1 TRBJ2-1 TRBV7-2 CASSSRQGAYNEQFF TGTGCCAGCAGCTCGAGACAGGGGGCCTACAATGAGCAGTTCTTC
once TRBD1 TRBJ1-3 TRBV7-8 CASSLNGQGAGNTIYF TGTGCCAGCAGCTTAAACGGACAGGGGGCTGGAAACACCATATATTTT
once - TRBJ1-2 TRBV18 CASSPRTDRNYGYTF TGTGCCAGCTCACCACGTACCGACAGGAACTATGGCTACACCTTC
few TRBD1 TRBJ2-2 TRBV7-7 CASSLVGDRGNNTGELFF TGTGCTAGCAGCTTAGTTGGGGACAGGGGAAATAACACCGGGGAGCTGTTTTTT
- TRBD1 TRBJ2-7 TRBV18 CASSHTTGFYEQYF TGTGCCAGCTCACATACGACAGGGTTCTACGAGCAGTACTTC
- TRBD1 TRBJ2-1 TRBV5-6 CASSLTRTGIRVYNEQFF TGTGCCAGCAGCTTAACGAGGACAGGGATTAGGGTCTACAATGAGCAGTTCTTC
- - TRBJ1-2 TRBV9 CASGVSGMANYGYTF TGTGCCAGCGGGGTCTCGGGGATGGCTAACTATGGCTACACCTTC
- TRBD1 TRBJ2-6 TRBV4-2 CASSQVGQGTSGANVLTF TGTGCCAGCAGCCAGGTTGGACAGGGGACCTCTGGGGCCAACGTCCTGACTTTC
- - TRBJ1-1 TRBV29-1 CSVVSNTEAFF TGCAGCGTTGTCAGTAACACTGAAGCTTTCTTT
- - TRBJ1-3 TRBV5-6 CASSLDGNRVSGNTIYF TGTGCCAGCAGCTTGGACGGCAACAGAGTCTCTGGAAACACCATATATTTT
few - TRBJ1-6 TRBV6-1 CASSEVAGSDNSPLHF TGTGCCAGCAGTGAAGTGGCGGGGTCCGATAATTCACCCCTCCACTTT
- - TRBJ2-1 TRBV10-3 CAISGAQGDEQFF TGTGCCATCAGTGGGGCCCAGGGCGATGAGCAGTTCTTC
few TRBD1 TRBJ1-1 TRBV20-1 CSVGQGTEAFF TGCAGTGTGGGACAGGGTACTGAAGCTTTCTTT
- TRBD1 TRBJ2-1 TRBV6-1 CASRKPGQGSREQFF TGTGCCAGCAGGAAACCGGGACAGGGTTCGCGTGAGCAGTTCTTC
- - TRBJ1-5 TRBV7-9 CASSQDSSNQPQHF TGTGCCAGCAGCCAAGACAGTAGCAATCAGCCCCAGCATTTT
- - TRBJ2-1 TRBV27 CASSLLPSDLPQFF TGTGCCAGCAGTTTACTCCCCAGTGACTTGCCTCAGTTCTTC
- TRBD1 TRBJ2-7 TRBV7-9 CASSHTDRGTYEQYF TGTGCCAGCAGCCACACGGACAGGGGAACGTACGAGCAGTACTTC
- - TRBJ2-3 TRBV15 CATSRDHGGQDTQYF TGTGCCACCAGCAGAGATCATGGGGGACAAGATACGCAGTATTTT
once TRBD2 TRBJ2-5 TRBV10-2 CASSEKPWVTGLAGLQETQYF TGCGCCAGCAGTGAAAAACCGTGGGTGACCGGACTAGCGGGGTTGCAAGAGACCCAGTACTTC
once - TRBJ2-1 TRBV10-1 CASSEMGRSYNEQFF TGCGCCAGCAGTGAGATGGGCCGCTCCTACAATGAGCAGTTCTTC
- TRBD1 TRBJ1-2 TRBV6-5 CASSYSTADRGVGYTF TGTGCCAGCAGTTACTCGACTGCCGACAGGGGGGTTGGCTACACCTTC
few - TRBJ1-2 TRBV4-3 CASSQASQGDGYGYTF TGCGCCAGCAGCCAAGCGTCACAGGGCGATGGCTATGGCTACACCTTC
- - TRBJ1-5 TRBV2 CASGEGGSNQPQHF TGTGCCAGCGGCGAGGGAGGGAGCAATCAGCCCCAGCATTTT
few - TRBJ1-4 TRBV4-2 CASSQGAGLNEKLFF TGTGCCAGCAGCCAAGGGGCAGGGCTAAATGAAAAACTGTTTTTT
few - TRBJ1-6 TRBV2 CASQEVKDSPLHF TGTGCCAGCCAGGAGGTGAAAGACTCACCCCTCCACTTT
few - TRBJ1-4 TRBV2 CASLPDSINEKLFF TGTGCCAGCTTGCCGGACAGCATCAATGAAAAACTGTTTTTT
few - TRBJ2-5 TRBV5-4 CASSLDRERGPQETQYF TGTGCCAGCAGCTTGGACAGGGAAAGGGGACCTCAAGAGACCCAGTACTTC